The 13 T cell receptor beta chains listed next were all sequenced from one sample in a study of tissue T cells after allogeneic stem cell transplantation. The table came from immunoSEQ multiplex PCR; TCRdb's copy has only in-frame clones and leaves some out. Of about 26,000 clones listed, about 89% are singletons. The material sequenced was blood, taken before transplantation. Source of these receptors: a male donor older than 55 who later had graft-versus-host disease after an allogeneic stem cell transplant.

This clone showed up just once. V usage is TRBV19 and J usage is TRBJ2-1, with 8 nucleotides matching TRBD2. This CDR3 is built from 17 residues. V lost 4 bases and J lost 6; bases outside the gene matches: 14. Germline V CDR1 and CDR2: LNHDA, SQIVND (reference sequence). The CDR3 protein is CASSNLRGGKAVNEQFF. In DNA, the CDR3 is TGTGCCAGTAGTAACCTCCGGGGGGGAAAGGCCGTCAATGAGCAGTTCTTC. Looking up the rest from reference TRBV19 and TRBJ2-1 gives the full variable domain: DGGITQSPKYLFRKEGQNVTLSCEQNLNHDAMYWYRQDPGQGLRLIYYSQIVNDFQKGDIAEGYSVSREKKESFPLTVTSAQKNPTAFYLCASSNLRGGKAVNEQFFGPGTRLTVL.

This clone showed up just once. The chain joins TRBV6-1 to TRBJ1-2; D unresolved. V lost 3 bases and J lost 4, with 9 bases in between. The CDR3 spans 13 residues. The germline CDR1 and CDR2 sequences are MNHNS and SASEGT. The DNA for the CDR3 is TGTGCCAGCAGTGAGGCGGTGGGCTATGGCTACACCTTC. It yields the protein CASSEAVGYGYTF.

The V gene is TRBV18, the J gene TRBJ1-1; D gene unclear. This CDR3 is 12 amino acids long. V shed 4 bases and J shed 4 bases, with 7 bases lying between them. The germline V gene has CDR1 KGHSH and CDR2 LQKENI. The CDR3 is CASSREITEAFF. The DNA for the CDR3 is TGTGCCAGCTCACGGGAGATCACTGAAGCTTTCTTT.

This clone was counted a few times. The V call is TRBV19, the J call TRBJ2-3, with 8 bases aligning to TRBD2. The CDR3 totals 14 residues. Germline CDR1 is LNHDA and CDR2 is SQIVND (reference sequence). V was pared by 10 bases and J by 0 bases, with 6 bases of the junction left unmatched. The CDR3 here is CATNSGESTDTQYF. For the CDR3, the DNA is TGTGCCACTAATAGCGGGGAGAGCACAGATACGCAGTATTTT.

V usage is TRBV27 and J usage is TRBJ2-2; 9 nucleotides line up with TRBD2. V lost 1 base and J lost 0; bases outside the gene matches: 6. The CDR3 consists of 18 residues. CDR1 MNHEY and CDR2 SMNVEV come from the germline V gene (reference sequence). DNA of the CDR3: TGTGCCAGCAGTTTATTAAGTAGCGGGGGAGCGAACACCGGGGAGCTGTTTTTT. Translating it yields CASSLLSSGGANTGELFF.

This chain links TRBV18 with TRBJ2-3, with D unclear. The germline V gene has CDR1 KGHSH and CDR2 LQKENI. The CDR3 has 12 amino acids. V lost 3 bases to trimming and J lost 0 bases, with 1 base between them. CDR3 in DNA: TGTGCCAGCTCACCGAGCACAGATACGCAGTATTTT. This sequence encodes CASSPSTDTQYF.

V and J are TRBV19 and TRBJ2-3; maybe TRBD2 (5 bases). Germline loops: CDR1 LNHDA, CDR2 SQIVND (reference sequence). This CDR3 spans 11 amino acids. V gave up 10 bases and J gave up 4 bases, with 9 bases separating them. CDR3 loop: CAIGGPDTQYF. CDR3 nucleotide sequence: TGTGCCATCGGAGGTCCAGATACGCAGTATTTT.

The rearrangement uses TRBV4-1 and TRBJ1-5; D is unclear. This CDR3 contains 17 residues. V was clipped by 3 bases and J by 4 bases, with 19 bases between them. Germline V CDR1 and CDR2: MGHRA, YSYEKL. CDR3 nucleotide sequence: TGCGCCAGCAGCCAGGCTGCGGGTACACTTTGGAATCAGCCCCAGCATTTT. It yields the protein CASSQAAGTLWNQPQHF.

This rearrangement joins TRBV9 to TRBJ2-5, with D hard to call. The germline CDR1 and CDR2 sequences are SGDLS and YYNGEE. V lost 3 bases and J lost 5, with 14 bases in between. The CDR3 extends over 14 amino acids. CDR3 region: CASSGPGNSETQYF. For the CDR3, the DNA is TGTGCCAGCAGCGGTCCGGGCAACTCCGAGACCCAGTACTTC.

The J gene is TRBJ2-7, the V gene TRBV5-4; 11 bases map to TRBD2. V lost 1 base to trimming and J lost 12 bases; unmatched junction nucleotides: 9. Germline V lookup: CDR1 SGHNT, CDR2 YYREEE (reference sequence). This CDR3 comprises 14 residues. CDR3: CASSLTSGSGLLYF. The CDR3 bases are TGTGCCAGCAGCTTGACTAGCGGGAGCGGTTTGCTGTACTTC.

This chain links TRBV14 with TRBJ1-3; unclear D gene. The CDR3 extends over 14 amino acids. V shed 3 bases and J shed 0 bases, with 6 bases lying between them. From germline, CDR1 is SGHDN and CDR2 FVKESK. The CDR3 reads CASSHLSSGNTIYF. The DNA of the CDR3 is TGTGCCAGCAGCCACTTGAGCTCTGGAAACACCATATATTTT.

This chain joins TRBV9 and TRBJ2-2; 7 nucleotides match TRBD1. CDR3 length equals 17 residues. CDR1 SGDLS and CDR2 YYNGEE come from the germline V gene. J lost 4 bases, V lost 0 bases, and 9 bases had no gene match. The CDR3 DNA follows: TGTGCCAGCAGCGTAGGAACTCGACAGGGAGCCACCGGGGAGCTGTTTTTT. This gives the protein CASSVGTRQGATGELFF.

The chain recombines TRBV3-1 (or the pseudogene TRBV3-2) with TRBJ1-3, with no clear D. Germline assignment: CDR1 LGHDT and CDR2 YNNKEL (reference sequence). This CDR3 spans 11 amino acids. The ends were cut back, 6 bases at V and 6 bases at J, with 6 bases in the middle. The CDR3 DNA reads TGTGCCAGCAGGAGTGTAAACACCATATATTTT. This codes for CASRSVNTIYF.